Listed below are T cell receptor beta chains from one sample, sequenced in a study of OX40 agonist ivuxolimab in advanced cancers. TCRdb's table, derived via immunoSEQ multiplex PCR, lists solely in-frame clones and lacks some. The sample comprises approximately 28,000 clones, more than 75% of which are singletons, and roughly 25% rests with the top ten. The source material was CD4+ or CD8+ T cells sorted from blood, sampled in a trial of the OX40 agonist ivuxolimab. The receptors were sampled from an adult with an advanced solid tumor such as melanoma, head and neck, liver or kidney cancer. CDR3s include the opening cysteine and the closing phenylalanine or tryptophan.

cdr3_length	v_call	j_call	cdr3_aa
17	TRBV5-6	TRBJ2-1	CASVGLAAKGVYNEQFF
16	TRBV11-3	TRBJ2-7	CASSSRLAGEDYEQYF
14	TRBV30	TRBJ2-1	CAWSVVSSYNEQFF
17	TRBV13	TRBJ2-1	CASSPRLAGGSYNEQFF
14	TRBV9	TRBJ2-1	CASSVVSGRSEQFF
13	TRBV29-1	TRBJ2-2	CSVDWFVSGELFF
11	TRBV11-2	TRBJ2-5	CASSSTGSQYF
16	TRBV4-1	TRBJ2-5	CASSQEGQGLLGTQYF
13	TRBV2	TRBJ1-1	CASTAGVGTEAFF
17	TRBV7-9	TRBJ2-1	CASSSGTSGANYNEQFF
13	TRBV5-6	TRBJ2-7	CASSVHLGGEQYF
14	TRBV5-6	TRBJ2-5	CASSLDRVQETQYF
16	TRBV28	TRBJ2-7	CASSPQDGTDDYEQYF
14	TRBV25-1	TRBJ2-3	CASSGAGFRDTQYF
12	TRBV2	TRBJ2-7	CASSGHAYEQYF
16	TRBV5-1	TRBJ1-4	CASRHGQGATNEKLFF